This T cell receptor (beta chain) was documented in a study of cytomegalovirus exposure and HLA in healthy donors (dated by TCRdb to 2016 to 2017). About the investigation overall: In an earlier analysis of some 610 of the donors, 250 to 350 Gb of sequence data and 90 million to 120 million unique TCR beta sequences from about 179 million T cells were reported. Among the roughly 400 genotyped donors, more than 70% belonged to the genetic ancestry cluster associated with self-reported Caucasian donors. Donor age, sex, ethnicity and CMV serostatus were compiled alongside the repertoire data. In the later analysis, no new phenotypic data were used to find candidate immune exposures; instead, reliance was placed on TCR beta sequences and their occurrence across donors. Using immunosequencing, the study profiled T cell repertoires from 640 or so subjects and related those repertoires to cytomegalovirus serostatus. The study aimed to test whether signatures of past pathogen exposure could be identified by cataloging public T cell receptors. Among about 400 genotyped donors of the cohort, an average of around 240,000 unique TCR beta nucleotide sequences was sequenced per donor, of which about 18% were non-productive. To study patterns of TCR occurrence, a later analysis re-analyzed previously published TCR beta repertoires from under 750 donors and added high-resolution HLA genotyping. Typing coverage differed by locus: A, B, C, DRB1 and DQB1 were typed in about 629-630 donors, DQA1 in roughly 510, DPA1 in nearly 610, and DPB1 in 400 to 490. Both class I and class II loci were covered by HLA typing, at four-digit resolution. About 5 DR-DQ haplotypes were handled as single units for association and clustering, since linkage in the cohort was strong. Roughly 300 gigabases of sequencing data and around 85 million unique TCR sequences made up an early release that covered under 750 HLA-typed donors. In an earlier analysis of more than 550 of the donors, high-throughput TCR beta sequencing was used to judge whether each TCR beta V gene segment behaved as functional or pseudogenic. To predict cytomegalovirus infection status, the study brought together high-throughput TCR immunosequencing, statistical association of individual TCRs with disease status, and machine learning. All discovery cohort repertoires had been generated using a single sequencing platform. Genome-wide SNP genotypes for about 55% of the roughly 670 donors were used in a later genetic analysis, which treated that subset as a discovery cohort. Besides the first cohort of 666 subjects, a separate validation cohort made up of over a hundred different subjects was used.

What the authors observed across the whole study: A further reported finding was that TCR beta sequences accurately predicted the HLA-A and HLA-B alleles for most subjects in the first cohort. The sequencing pipeline was judged likely to have produced a cluster of highly shared sequence variants as a technical artifact. Sequencing depth was assumed to be roughly uniform across donors in the presence/absence analyses, though that assumption may not hold. Compared with the roughly 710-donor mean, donors in an Asian-associated ancestry cluster had fewer N-insertions in productive TCRs, according to a later genetic analysis. A later analysis associated approximately 17,000 TCR beta sequences with specific HLA alleles at a false discovery rate of 0.05. An association between a missense DCLRE1C variant and V-gene and J-gene trimming of TCR beta chains was found in a later genetic analysis and replicated in an independent cohort. In the study, approximately 160 TCR beta chains were listed as associated with cytomegalovirus. When HLA alleles, especially DR and DQ, strongly co-occurred, TCR associations were difficult to assign to individual alleles. The authors suggested that the approach could potentially be extended to other disease states and immunological phenotypes. Linkage disequilibrium might explain the correlated functional status among segregating V segments, but an unknown experimental factor could not be ruled out. According to a later analysis, TCR association rates differed among HLA loci, with DRB1 alleles showing the most associated TCRs and HLA-C alleles showing the fewest. Because counts were too low, about 17 rarely observed V segments, including chromosome 9 orphons, were excluded from the earlier analysis of some 590 of the donors. In a later analysis, several top co-occurrence clusters were reported to appear linked to parvovirus B19, influenza, CMV and Epstein-Barr virus. Broadly in line with IMGT annotations, most TCR beta V segments showed up in productive rearrangements about 87% or about 30% of the time in an earlier analysis of approximately 600 of the donors. Because HLA typing was unavailable for some donors at each locus, only the typed subset was used in association tests. While some public TCRs were present in many individuals, most TCR sequences turned up only very rarely across donors. Because the 87-base-pair reads could not distinguish some IMGT-functional V segments, including TRBV6-2 and TRBV6-3, those segments were excluded. Cytomegalovirus status was reported to be diagnosed by the classifier with high specificity and sensitivity in both the original and validation cohorts. A few of the identified cytomegalovirus-associated TCR beta chains were confirmed in vitro to be specific for cytomegalovirus antigens. In a later analysis, HLA-associated TCR beta chains were found to be more clonally expanded and to have lower generation probabilities than equally common non-associated chains. Most CMV-associated TCR beta chains appeared to be HLA-restricted in a later analysis, and the HLA associations seemed to be driven largely by CMV exposure. Immune exposure information for the cohort was limited to CMV serostatus. Only TCR beta chains were sequenced in this cohort, and the absence of alpha or paired-chain data limited detectable features.

About this clone itself: Its antigen remains undetermined.

Libraries came from the immunoSEQ multiplex PCR assay. The multiplex PCR relied on a mix of 60 forward primers for TCR Vbeta segments and 13 reverse primers for TCR Jbeta segments. The CDR3 region of rearranged TCR beta genes was amplified from genomic DNA with a multiplex PCR assay. On the Illumina HiSeq System, the amplified TCR beta libraries were sequenced as 87-base-pair reads. The paper's data handling went like this. A later analysis counted approximately 84 million unique TCR beta chains across the 666 repertoires, and around 9.9 million of these chains were shared by at least two donors. Raw reads were error-corrected and collapsed into unique sequences by a nearest-neighbor algorithm in which closely related sequences were merged to remove PCR and sequencing errors. V, D and J gene segments were assigned by aligning CDR3 sequences to IMGT reference sequences. For a sequence to be retained, at least a six-nucleotide match to both a V gene segment and a J gene segment was required. Rearrangements were classified as productive when the CDR3 lacked stop codons and remained in frame with V and J, and all other rearrangements were classified as non-productive. CDR3 was defined by IMGT convention, running from the second conserved V-encoded cysteine to the conserved J-encoded phenylalanine. Sequences without an unambiguous match to a single V gene segment were excluded from the earlier analysis of about 600 of the donors. In an earlier analysis of 587 of the donors, a V segment was called functional when productive rearrangements were above 56.7%, and segregating when the standard deviation between donors exceeded 5%. A statistical classification framework was built for diagnosing cytomegalovirus status from the catalog of TCR beta chain sequences. In a later analysis, TCR nucleotide sequences were compared against IMGT/GENE-DB human TR gene sequences so that V and J genes could be assigned. The TCRdist pipeline was used in a later analysis to assign CDR3 sequences and most-parsimonious VDJ recombination scenarios. In a later analysis, every TCR beta chain was defined by the combination of its CDR3 amino acid sequence and its V-gene family, and reads without a unique V-gene family were dropped. A later analysis removed several hundred highly shared, low-generation-probability nucleotide sequences to deal with suspected cross-contamination and a sequencing artifact. In a later analysis, a clonal expansion index for each public chain was calculated from normalized within-repertoire ranks of inferred template counts. In a later analysis, generation probabilities were computed with a VDJ recombination model fitted to out-of-frame rearrangements, and the resulting probabilities were checked against IGoR. In a later analysis, TCR-TCR, TCR-HLA and TCR-CMV co-occurrence was scored with hypergeometric tests, and a repertoire-size bias correction was applied to TCR pairs. In a later analysis, false discovery rates were estimated by permuting HLA or CMV assignments 20 times. A later analysis grouped co-occurring TCRs with DBSCAN, adding TCRdist sequence similarity when clustering within HLA-allele-positive subsets. For co-occurrence clustering, repertoires with fewer than 30,000 or more than 120,000 public chains were excluded, along with five repertoires with anomalous nucleotide sharing. Drawn from immuneACCESS, this table holds only the in-frame rearrangements with V and J called that TCRdb kept. Clones are partly lost; checked studies trace under half to an unresolved V gene and leave the rest unexplained. V and J calls plus clone size are reproduced from that table; the DNA served to infer D and trimming. The sample's records list about 170,000 clones. The ten largest clonotypes hold about 1.2% of the sample.

V is cut by 6 bases and J by 5 bases, and the space between the germline ends is 23 bases. The CDR3 covers 17 residues, taking in both the cysteine and the phenylalanine. Only CDR3 DNA remains: 51 bases, in frame from the first base. CDR1 and CDR2, looked up from the germline V gene (reference sequence), are MNHEY and SMNVEV. The cohort was made up of around 720 healthy bone marrow donors. Cohort members were all nominally healthy when sampled, although unrecorded immune exposures were likely present. The donor tested CMV seronegative and was one of the 352 seronegative cohort members. Every donor gave a peripheral blood sample, and the peripheral blood mononuclear cells from that sample were used for TCR beta sequencing. The Qiagen DNeasy Blood Extraction Kit was used to extract genomic DNA from the blood cell samples.

The origin of this receptor is a woman aged 55-70 years in good health and CMV-seronegative. The specimen sequenced was PBMCs. The rearranged chain carries TRBV27 and TRBJ2-1, with an unclear D gene assignment. The CDR3 reads CASSLIPRPPVDNEQFF. The nucleotides are TGTGCCAGCAGCCTTATCCCCCGCCCTCCGGTTGACAATGAGCAGTTCTTC.